These T cell receptor beta chains were read from a single sample in a study of T cell changes during pregnancy in multiple sclerosis. Using immunoSEQ multiplex PCR, the repertoire was profiled, and TCRdb retains in-frame clones only, with some absent. Of roughly 80,000 clones in the sample, just over 90% were seen once. The sequences come from peripheral blood, collected before pregnancy. All receptors derive from a female donor with multiple sclerosis, enrolled in a pregnancy study. The CDR3 runs from the conserved cysteine through the conserved F or W. The D gene is left open where the match is weak.

TRBD2	TRBV7-9	TRBJ2-3	TGTGCCAGCAGCCCAGGGACTAGCGGGAGACGTGCAGATACGCAGTATTTT	CASSPGTSGRRADTQYF
.	TRBV10-1	TRBJ2-7	TGCGCCAGGGATTTGGAGGGGGCGAAGTACGAGCAGTACTTC	CARDLEGAKYEQYF
.	TRBV4-1	TRBJ2-7	TGCGCCAGCAGCCCGCTTTGGCGGGGACTCTACGAGCAGTACTTC	CASSPLWRGLYEQYF
.	TRBV5-1	TRBJ2-5	TGCGCCAGCAGCTTGGCCAGGGCAGCCTACCAAGAGACCCAGTACTTC	CASSLARAAYQETQYF
TRBD2	TRBV5-1	TRBJ2-3	TGCGCCAGCAGCTTGAGGTTGGCGGGAGTGGGGACAGATACGCAGTATTTT	CASSLRLAGVGTDTQYF
.	TRBV27	TRBJ1-1	TGTGCCAGCAGTTTAAAGGGGAACATGAACACTGAAGCTTTCTTT	CASSLKGNMNTEAFF
.	TRBV9	TRBJ1-2	TGTGCCAGCAGCCAATTGTCTGGTAGTGGCTACACCTTC	CASSQLSGSGYTF
.	TRBV29-1	TRBJ1-1	TGCAGCGTTGTTGTCGGGGGGCCCGGCACTGAAGCTTTCTTT	CSVVVGGPGTEAFF
.	TRBV7-9	TRBJ1-4	TGTGCCAGCAGCTTAGCGAACAGGGTCAGCGAAAAACTGTTTTTT	CASSLANRVSEKLFF
TRBD1	TRBV7-9	TRBJ1-4	TGTGCCAGCAGCCCCCCTAGCCGGGACAGGGATGAAAAACTGTTTTTT	CASSPPSRDRDEKLFF
.	TRBV5-5	TRBJ1-2	TGTGCCAGCAGCTTGGTTAGTTTTGGCTACACCTTC	CASSLVSFGYTF
.	TRBV28	TRBJ2-2	TGTGCCAGCAGTTTTGGCGGGACGAACACCGGGGAGCTGTTTTTT	CASSFGGTNTGELFF